One sample yielded the 15 T cell receptor beta chains listed below, sequenced in a study of T cell changes during pregnancy in multiple sclerosis. Data came from immunoSEQ multiplex PCR; TCRdb stores just in-frame clones and leaves some out. The sample contains under 95,000 clones, about 93% of which appear only once. This material consisted of CD4+ T cells from peripheral blood mononuclear cells, taken before pregnancy. The receptors shown here come from a female donor with multiple sclerosis, enrolled in a pregnancy study.

This chain links TRBV2 with TRBJ2-5, with 16 bases lining up with TRBD2. CDR3 size: 15 residues. V trimming: 6 bases; J trimming: 5 bases; junction bases outside the gene matches: 3. Germline lookup yields CDR1 SNHLY and CDR2 FYNNEI. The CDR3 DNA sequence: TGTGCCAGCAGCGCGGGACTAGCGGGGGGGGAGACCCAGTACTTC. Translating gives CASSAGLAGGETQYF.

For the CDR3, the DNA is TGTGCCAGCAGCCCCAGGGACAGTCAGTCAGAGACCCAGTACTTC. This gives the protein CASSPRDSQSETQYF. V is TRBV9 and J is TRBJ2-5, with 7 bases identical to TRBD1. Trimming cost V 4 bases and J 4 bases; bases outside gene matches: 10. CDR3 length equals 15 residues. The germline V gene has CDR1 SGDLS and CDR2 YYNGEE.

CDR3 sequence (DNA): TGTGCCAGCAGACGAACCGGAGATTTGATGTCACCCCTCCACTTT. Protein product: CASRRTGDLMSPLHF. The V gene is TRBV27, the J gene TRBJ1-6; no clear D. This CDR3 spans 15 amino acids. Trimming removed 6 bases at V and 10 bases at J, with 19 bases between. Germline CDR1 and CDR2: MNHEY and SMNVEV (reference sequence).

This clone turned up a few times. This same CDR3 is encoded by further DNA sequences in the sample. The chain is built from TRBV30 and TRBJ1-5; 9 bases are a match to TRBD1. This CDR3 is 14 amino acids long. V lost 3 bases to trimming and J lost 4 bases; unmatched junction nucleotides: 4. CDR1 is GTSNPN and CDR2 is SVGIG in the germline V gene (reference sequence). The CDR3 DNA is TGTGCCTGGAGCCTAGGGACAGGGAATCAGCCCCAGCATTTT. Translating it yields CAWSLGTGNQPQHF.

This clone was seen once. The V gene is TRBV4-2, the J gene TRBJ2-2, with D possibly matching TRBD1 (7 bases). Germline loops: CDR1 LGHNA, CDR2 YNFKEQ. V was trimmed by 5 bases and J by 15 bases, leaving 16 bases between them. There are 12 residues in the CDR3. CDR3 nucleotides: TGTGCCAGCAGCGGCAGGAGGGGGCGGGTGTTTTTT. Translated: CASSGRRGRVFF.

The V call is TRBV4-2, the J call TRBJ2-3, with 15 bases lining up with TRBD2. CDR1 is LGHNA and CDR2 is YNFKEQ in the germline V gene. CDR3 size: 19 residues. The J segment lost 0 bases and the V segment lost 4 bases, leaving 8 bases of the junction unmatched. CDR3 in DNA: TGTGCCAGCAGCCCGGGACTAGCGGGGGGACCCTTAAGCACAGATACGCAGTATTTT. This encodes CASSPGLAGGPLSTDTQYF.

In its sample, this clone was seen once. This chain connects TRBV18 to TRBJ2-3; 8 bases agree with TRBD1. Trimming removed 3 bases from V and 2 bases from J; junction bases left unmatched: 4. The germline gives CDR1 KGHSH, CDR2 LQKENI. This CDR3 spans 15 amino acids. CDR3 region: CASSPWGQDTDTQYF. The CDR3 coding sequence is TGTGCCAGCTCACCCTGGGGACAGGACACAGATACGCAGTATTTT.

The gene calls are TRBV7-3 and TRBJ1-1; no clear D. The CDR3 has 13 residues. V shed 3 bases and J shed 3 bases, with 8 bases lying between them. Germline CDR1 SGHTA, CDR2 FQGTGA. The DNA of the CDR3 is TGTGCCAGCAGCTTGGAGAGGGACACTGAAGCTTTCTTT. Its protein product is CASSLERDTEAFF.

In nucleotides, the CDR3 is TGTGCCAGCCGGGGGGGCAATGGCTACACCTTC. Encoded protein: CASRGGNGYTF. V gene TRBV27 combines with J gene TRBJ1-2; TRBD1 is a possible D gene (6 bases). This CDR3 region has 11 residues. From germline, CDR1 is MNHEY and CDR2 SMNVEV (reference sequence). V was pared by 8 bases and J by 6 bases, with 10 bases between.

In its sample, this clone was seen once. The chain is built from TRBV5-1 and TRBJ1-2; 10 bases line up with TRBD1. This CDR3 contains 15 residues. Germline V CDR1 and CDR2: SGHRS, YFSETQ. With V trimmed by 4 bases and J by 2 bases, 5 bases remained unmatched. In nucleotides, the CDR3 is TGCGCCAGCAGCCCCCCGGGACAGGGGAACTATGGCTACACCTTC. Translating gives CASSPPGQGNYGYTF.

This clone was seen just once. The V and J genes are TRBV27 and TRBJ1-2; D is unclear. This CDR3 is built from 12 residues. V was cut by 8 bases and J by 5 bases, with 12 bases left in between. Germline V CDR1 and CDR2: MNHEY, SMNVEV (reference sequence). Here the CDR3 DNA reads TGTGCCAGCGGTCGGGGAAATTATGGCTACACCTTC. Protein sequence: CASGRGNYGYTF.

The chain uses TRBV30 and TRBJ2-2, with TRBD2 matching 8 bases. V shed 0 bases, J shed 3 bases, and the junction held 21 bases outside the gene matches. The V gene's germline CDR1 is GTSNPN and CDR2 SVGIG (reference sequence). This CDR3 region has 21 residues. The CDR3 nucleotides read TGTGCCTGGAGTGTGCGTCAAAGGGGCGGGAGGATGGGATGGGACACCGGGGAGCTGTTTTTT. It codes for CAWSVRQRGGRMGWDTGELFF.

V and J are TRBV28 and TRBJ2-2, with 8 bases identical to TRBD2. J gave up 7 bases and V 5 bases, and 6 bases lay outside the gene matches. The CDR3 runs 14 residues. Germline V gene lookup returns CDR1 MDHEN and CDR2 SYDVKM. CDR3 bases: TGTGCCAGCAGTCTTAGCGGGACGGACGGGGAGCTGTTTTTT. Protein sequence: CASSLSGTDGELFF.

Only one count was recorded for this clone. V and J are TRBV27 and TRBJ1-1, with D tentatively TRBD1 (5 bases). V dropped 0 bases and J dropped 4 bases, with 15 bases sitting between them. From germline, CDR1 is MNHEY and CDR2 SMNVEV (reference sequence). CDR3 length: 16 amino acids. This CDR3 is CASSLSGGVGGTEAFF. CDR3 DNA sequence: TGTGCCAGCAGTTTATCTGGGGGGGTGGGGGGCACTGAAGCTTTCTTT.

The V call is TRBV6-1, the J call TRBJ2-7; TRBD1 is a possible D gene (5 bases). CDR3 length: 14 amino acids. V lost 3 bases and J 5 bases, leaving 14 bases between the germline ends. The germline V gene has CDR1 MNHNS and CDR2 SASEGT. The CDR3 DNA reads TGTGCCAGCAGTGATGATAGGGGCAGGGACGAGCAGTACTTC. Translating it yields CASSDDRGRDEQYF.